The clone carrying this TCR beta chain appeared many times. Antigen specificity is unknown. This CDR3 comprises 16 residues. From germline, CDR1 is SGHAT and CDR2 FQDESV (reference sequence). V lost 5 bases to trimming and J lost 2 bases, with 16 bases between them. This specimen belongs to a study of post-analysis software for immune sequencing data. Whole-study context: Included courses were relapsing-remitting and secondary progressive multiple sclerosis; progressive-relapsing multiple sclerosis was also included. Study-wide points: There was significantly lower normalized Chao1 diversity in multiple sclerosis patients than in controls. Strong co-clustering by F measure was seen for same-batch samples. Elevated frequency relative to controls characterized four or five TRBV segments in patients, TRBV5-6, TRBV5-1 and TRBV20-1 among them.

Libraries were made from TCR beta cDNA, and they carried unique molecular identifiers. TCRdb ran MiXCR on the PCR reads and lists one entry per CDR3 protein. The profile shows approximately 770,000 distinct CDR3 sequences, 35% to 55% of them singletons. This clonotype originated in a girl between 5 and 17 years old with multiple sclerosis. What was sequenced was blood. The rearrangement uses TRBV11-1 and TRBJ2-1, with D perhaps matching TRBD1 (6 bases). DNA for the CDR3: TGTGCCAGCAGCCTAAGCGGCAGGGGAACCTACAATGAGCAGTTCTTC. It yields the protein CASSLSGRGTYNEQFF.